A selection of T cell receptor beta chains follows, all from one sample in a study of blood T cell repertoires in COVID-19. The assay was immunoSEQ multiplex PCR, and TCRdb's table has in-frame clones only and misses some. Of 70,000 or so clones in the sample, about four fifths were seen once. Material: peripheral blood. The receptors originated from a human donor in a cohort sampled during active COVID-19. CDR3s include the opening cysteine and the closing phenylalanine or tryptophan. The D gene is left open where the match is weak. Rows may omit the clone size; those that give it use once, few, many or a size class.

NA,TRBJ1-2,TRBV28,NA,CASSDRGVLYGYTF,TGTGCCAGCAGCGACCGGGGGGTGCTCTATGGCTACACCTTC
NA,TRBJ1-2,TRBV24-1,NA,CATSDPGQNSNYGYTF,TGTGCCACCAGTGACCCGGGACAAAATTCTAACTATGGCTACACCTTC
NA,TRBJ1-3,TRBV5-6,TRBD1,CASSLGGGTVNTIYF,TGTGCCAGCAGCTTGGGAGGGGGCACGGTAAACACCATATATTTT
once,TRBJ2-5,TRBV24-1,TRBD1,CATSEMDRGTKETQYF,TGTGCCACCAGTGAAATGGACAGGGGAACTAAGGAGACCCAGTACTTC
NA,TRBJ1-5,TRBV27,NA,CASSHRPGGDQPQHF,TGTGCCAGCAGTCACCGGCCGGGGGGCGATCAGCCCCAGCATTTT
NA,TRBJ1-4,TRBV19,NA,CASSPRRGGGNEKLFF,TGTGCCAGTAGTCCCCGTCGAGGGGGTGGTAATGAAAAACTGTTTTTT
NA,TRBJ1-5,TRBV30,NA,CAWSWAQGTGQPQHF,TGTGCCTGGAGTTGGGCGCAGGGGACGGGCCAGCCCCAGCATTTT
NA,TRBJ1-1,TRBV30,NA,CAWSAGGTEAFF,TGTGCCTGGAGTGCCGGGGGCACTGAAGCTTTCTTT
NA,TRBJ2-2,TRBV7-9,TRBD2,CASGTSTSGRGELFF,TGTGCCAGCGGCACAAGTACTAGCGGGAGAGGGGAGCTGTTTTTT
NA,TRBJ2-5,TRBV7-2,NA,CASSVRRETQYF,TGTGCCAGCAGCGTAAGGAGGGAGACCCAGTACTTC
NA,TRBJ2-7,TRBV11-2,TRBD2,CASSSRSEGLAGVEQYF,TGTGCCAGCAGCTCAAGAAGCGAGGGGCTAGCGGGAGTCGAGCAGTACTTC
NA,TRBJ2-7,TRBV9,NA,CASSVGGRGYEQYF,TGTGCCAGCAGCGTAGGGGGAAGGGGCTACGAGCAGTACTTC
NA,TRBJ1-4,TRBV5-1,TRBD1,CASRQDRGGEKLFF,TGCGCCAGCAGGCAAGACAGGGGTGGTGAAAAACTGTTTTTT
NA,TRBJ2-5,TRBV18,NA,CASSPSRGSPVGETQYF,TGTGCCAGCTCACCATCCCGGGGGTCCCCTGTCGGTGAGACCCAGTACTTC
NA,TRBJ1-5,TRBV2,NA,CASSLGGMSQPQHF,TGTGCCAGCAGTCTCGGGGGGATGAGTCAGCCCCAGCATTTT
NA,TRBJ2-7,TRBV18,NA,CASSPLQGFYEQYF,TGTGCCAGCTCACCGTTGCAGGGGTTCTACGAGCAGTACTTC
NA,TRBJ2-7,TRBV11-2,NA,CASSPPGGITPEQYF,TGTGCCAGCAGCCCTCCGGGTGGAATCACCCCCGAGCAGTACTTC
NA,TRBJ1-2,TRBV27,TRBD1,CASSLRQGARAYGYTF,TGTGCCAGCAGTTTAAGGCAGGGGGCGCGTGCCTATGGCTACACCTTC
NA,TRBJ2-1,TRBV29-1,TRBD2,CSVMAGGYYNEQFF,TGCAGCGTTATGGCGGGAGGATACTACAATGAGCAGTTCTTC
NA,TRBJ2-3,TRBV11-2,TRBD2,CASSLAGVSTDTQYF,TGTGCCAGCAGCCTAGCGGGAGTAAGCACAGATACGCAGTATTTT
NA,TRBJ2-7,TRBV29-1,TRBD2,CSVSPPGGEQYF,TGCAGCGTATCCCCTCCGGGGGGGGAGCAGTACTTC
NA,TRBJ2-1,TRBV15,TRBD2,CATSRSRSGAGYEQFF,TGTGCCACCAGCAGATCCAGAAGCGGGGCAGGCTATGAGCAGTTCTTC
NA,TRBJ1-6,TRBV19,NA,CASRGGNSPLHF,TGTGCCAGTAGGGGAGGTAATTCACCCCTCCACTTT
NA,TRBJ2-5,TRBV27,NA,CASSLRVRDYQETQYF,TGTGCCAGCAGTTTAAGGGTCAGGGACTACCAAGAGACCCAGTACTTC
few,TRBJ2-3,TRBV24-1,TRBD2,CATSDATSGRAQTQYF,TGTGCCACCAGTGATGCGACTAGCGGGAGGGCCCAAACGCAGTATTTT
NA,TRBJ2-1,TRBV28,NA,CASSLERSYNEQFF,TGTGCCAGCAGTTTGGAGCGTTCGTACAATGAGCAGTTCTTC
NA,TRBJ1-5,TRBV5-1,TRBD1,CASSLQGGQPQHF,TGCGCCAGCAGCTTACAGGGGGGTCAGCCCCAGCATTTT
NA,TRBJ1-2,TRBV28,NA,CASSWGGVNYGYTF,TGTGCCAGCAGTTGGGGAGGGGTTAACTATGGCTACACCTTC
NA,TRBJ1-5,TRBV6-5,NA,CASSAVGGNQPQHF,TGTGCCAGCAGCGCGGTGGGGGGTAATCAGCCCCAGCATTTT
NA,TRBJ1-1,TRBV10-2,TRBD1,CASAGTEMDEAFF,TGCGCCAGCGCCGGGACAGAAATGGATGAAGCTTTCTTT
NA,TRBJ2-2,TRBV5-1,TRBD1,CASSGDRVDTGELFF,TGCGCCAGCAGCGGGGACAGGGTGGACACCGGGGAGCTGTTTTTT
NA,TRBJ2-5,TRBV7-9,TRBD2,CASSPGTSGETQYF,TGTGCCAGCAGTCCTGGGACTAGCGGAGAGACCCAGTACTTC
NA,TRBJ2-3,TRBV28,TRBD2,CASRGQGTSGRDLDTQYF,TGTGCCAGCAGAGGACAGGGTACTAGCGGGAGAGACTTGGATACGCAGTATTTT
NA,TRBJ1-4,TRBV5-1,NA,CASSFGAVATNEKLFF,TGCGCCAGCAGCTTTGGTGCGGTTGCAACTAATGAAAAACTGTTTTTT
NA,TRBJ1-5,TRBV2,TRBD1,CASRQGGRNQPQHF,TGTGCCAGCAGACAGGGGGGTCGAAATCAGCCCCAGCATTTT
NA,TRBJ2-1,TRBV7-8,TRBD2,CASSSPGGSYNEQFF,TGTGCCAGCAGCTCCCCGGGGGGGTCATACAATGAGCAGTTCTTC
NA,TRBJ2-7,TRBV5-5,NA,CASSLGDRVGTGAYEQYF,TGTGCCAGCAGCTTGGGCGACAGGGTGGGGACGGGGGCCTACGAGCAGTACTTC
NA,TRBJ1-6,TRBV3-1/TRBV3-2,NA,CASSQSRGNNSPLHF,TGTGCCAGCAGCCAGAGCAGGGGTAATAATTCACCCCTCCACTTT
NA,TRBJ2-1,TRBV6-5,TRBD2,CASSSGTTYYNEQFF,TGTGCCAGCAGCTCCGGGACTACCTACTACAATGAGCAGTTCTTC
NA,TRBJ2-3,TRBV9,TRBD1,CASSERSGTGPLF,TGTGCCAGCAGCGAGCGATCCGGGACAGGACCCTTATTT